Listed below are T cell receptor beta chains from one sample, sequenced in a study of cytomegalovirus exposure and HLA in healthy donors. TCRdb's table, derived via immunoSEQ multiplex PCR, lists solely in-frame clones and lacks some. The sample includes 100,000 to 150,000 clones, approximately 85% of them seen just once. Sample: PBMCs. All receptors derive from a male donor in good health and CMV-seropositive. Both conserved end residues are part of each CDR3. D genes are given only for firm matches.

D,V,CDR3
NA,TRBV28,CASTRGSQETQYF
NA,TRBV19,CASSIINEKLFF
TRBD1,TRBV7-2,CASSLISGTGSSYNEQFF
NA,TRBV2,CASSVQVGSEAFF
NA,TRBV6-5,CASSSGGAYSGNTIYF
NA,TRBV28,CASNTGFGNTGELFF
TRBD2,TRBV10-3,CAIRGGGGPGDEQYF
TRBD1,TRBV5-1,CASSFQTGGNEQYF
TRBD1,TRBV7-9,CASSFGGNGQGAYEQYF
TRBD2,TRBV7-9,CSSSLGTGTSGNYEQYF
TRBD2,TRBV9,CASSVEVAGNEQFF
NA,TRBV25-1,CVSSGLTEFNQPQHF
TRBD2,TRBV27,CATSGGGTYEQYF
TRBD1,TRBV28,CASSRYRGSNQPQHF
TRBD2,TRBV7-2,CASSMWTSLYTGELFF
TRBD1,TRBV6-6,CASSGGGQGNTEAFF
NA,TRBV6-1,CASSEGGGYGYTF
TRBD1,TRBV29-1,CSVGDRADTQYF
NA,TRBV7-8,CASSLLTTPYNEQFF
TRBD2,TRBV4-1,CASSGGEVYEQYF